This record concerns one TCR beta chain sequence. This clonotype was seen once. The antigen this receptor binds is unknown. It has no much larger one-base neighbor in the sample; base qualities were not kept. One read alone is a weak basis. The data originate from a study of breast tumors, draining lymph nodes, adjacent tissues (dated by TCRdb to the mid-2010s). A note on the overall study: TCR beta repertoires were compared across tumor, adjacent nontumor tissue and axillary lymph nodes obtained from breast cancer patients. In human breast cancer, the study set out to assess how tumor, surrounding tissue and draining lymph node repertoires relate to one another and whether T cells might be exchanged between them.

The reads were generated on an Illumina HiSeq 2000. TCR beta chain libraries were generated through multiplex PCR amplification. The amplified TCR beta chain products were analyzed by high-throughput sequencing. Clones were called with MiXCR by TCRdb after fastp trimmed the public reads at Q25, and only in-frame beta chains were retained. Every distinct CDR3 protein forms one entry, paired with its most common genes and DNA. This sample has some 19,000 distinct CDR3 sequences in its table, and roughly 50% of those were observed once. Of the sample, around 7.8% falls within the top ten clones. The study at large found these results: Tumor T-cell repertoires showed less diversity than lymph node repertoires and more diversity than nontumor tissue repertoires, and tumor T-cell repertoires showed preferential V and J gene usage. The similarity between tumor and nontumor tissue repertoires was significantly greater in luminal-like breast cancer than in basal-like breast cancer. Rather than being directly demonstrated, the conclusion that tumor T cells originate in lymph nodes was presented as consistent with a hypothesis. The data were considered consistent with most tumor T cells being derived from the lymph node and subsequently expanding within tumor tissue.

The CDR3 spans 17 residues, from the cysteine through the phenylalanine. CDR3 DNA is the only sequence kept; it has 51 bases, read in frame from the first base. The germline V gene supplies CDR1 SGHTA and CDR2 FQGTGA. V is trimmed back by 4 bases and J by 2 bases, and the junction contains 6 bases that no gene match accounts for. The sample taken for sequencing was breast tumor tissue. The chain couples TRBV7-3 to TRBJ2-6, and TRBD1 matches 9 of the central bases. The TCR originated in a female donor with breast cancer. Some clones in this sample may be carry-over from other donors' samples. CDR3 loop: CASSSGTGRTGANVLTF. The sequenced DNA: TGTGCCAGCAGCTCCGGGACAGGGCGAACTGGGGCCAACGTCCTGACTTTC. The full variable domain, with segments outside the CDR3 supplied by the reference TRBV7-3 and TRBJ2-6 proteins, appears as GAGVSQTPSNKVTEKGKYVELRCDPISGHTALYWYRQSLGQGPEFLIYFQGTGAADDSGLPNDRFFAVRPEGSVSTLKIQRTERGDSAVYLCASSSGTGRTGANVLTFGAGSRLTVL.